These 3 T cell receptor beta chains came from one sample sequenced in a study of shared clonotypes between healthy human individuals. The method was immunoSEQ multiplex PCR; TCRdb's version includes in-frame clones alone and lacks a portion of them. The sample includes about half a million clones, 75% to 80% seen only once; the top ten take about 12%. Sequences were obtained from PBMCs. The source of these receptors is a woman aged 40 to 50 in good health. Some clones in this sample may be carry-over from other donors' samples.

Details on this clone: With a much larger clone just one base away, this may be a read error. V is TRBV28 and J is TRBJ2-3; tentative D call: TRBD2 (5 bases). V lost 6 bases and J 0 bases, leaving 7 bases between the germline ends. CDR3 length: 13 residues. Germline CDR1 MDHEN, CDR2 SYDVKM. CDR3 in amino acids: CASRGSSTDTQYF. In DNA form, the CDR3 reads TGTGCCAGCAGGGGGAGTAGCACAGATACGCAGTATTTT.

CDR3 residues: CASSLEGGTPYNEQFF. The CDR3 nucleotides read TGTGCCAGCAGCTTAGAGGGAGGGACTCCTTACAATGAGCAGTTCTTC. The V call is TRBV7-8, the J call TRBJ2-1; TRBD2 matches at 7 bases. The junction had 7 bases not matched to a gene; V was cut back by 1 base and J by 4 bases. CDR1 and CDR2 from the germline V gene are SGHVS and FQNEAQ. The CDR3 loop spans 16 amino acids.

The V gene is TRBV2, the J gene TRBJ1-5, with D hard to call. CDR3 length: 15 residues. Between the trimmed V and J ends, which lost 5 bases and 5 bases, there was a span of 16 bases. CDR1 is SNHLY and CDR2 is FYNNEI in the germline V gene. CDR3 coding DNA: TGTGCCAGCAGTCTCTTGACACTGGCTCATCAGCCCCAGCATTTT. Amino acid sequence: CASSLLTLAHQPQHF.